The 17 T cell receptor beta chains given below trace back to one sample, sequenced in a study of beta chain features in type 1 diabetes. Since all of the isolated RNA was reverse transcribed, expressed TCRB transcripts were what got sequenced. Data came from immunoSEQ multiplex PCR; TCRdb stores just in-frame clones and leaves some out. The sample includes fewer than 7,500 clones, around 75% of them seen just once. The specimen was Tregs from blood. These receptors originate from a man between 18 and 29 years old in good health.

This chain joins TRBV19 and TRBJ2-1, with D perhaps matching TRBD1 (6 bases). The CDR3 runs 15 residues. Germline assignment: CDR1 LNHDA and CDR2 SQIVND (reference sequence). Trimming left V 4 bases short and J 5 bases short, with 15 bases between. The CDR3 DNA is TGTGCCAGTAGTAGAGAGACAGGAGCGAACAATGAGCAGTTCTTC. Its protein product is CASSRETGANNEQFF.

The CDR3 DNA reads as TGTGCCAGCAGTGTCGCAGGACAGGGAAGAAATGGAAACACCATATATTTT. Amino acid sequence: CASSVAGQGRNGNTIYF. This rearrangement joins TRBV6-1 to TRBJ1-3, with 8 bases identical to TRBD1. This CDR3 has 17 residues. Germline V lookup: CDR1 MNHNS, CDR2 SASEGT. J was trimmed by 3 bases and V by 4 bases; bases with no gene match: 11.

This chain uses TRBV28 with TRBJ2-1; no reliable D call. The V gene lost 6 bases and the J gene lost 10 bases, with 10 bases spanning the gap. Germline values: CDR1 MDHEN, CDR2 SYDVKM. This CDR3 contains 11 residues. Here the CDR3 DNA reads TGTGCCAGCAGGTATAGACTGGAGCAGTTCTTC. Translating gives CASRYRLEQFF.

The chain employs TRBV7-6 and TRBJ2-7, with 8 positions matching TRBD1. The V segment lost 5 bases and the J segment 2 bases; nucleotides outside the gene matches: 14. Germline V gene lookup returns CDR1 SGHVS and CDR2 FNYEAQ. This CDR3 is built from 17 residues. The CDR3 bases are TGTGCCAGCAGCCTGACAGGGGCACCGACACCCCCCTACGAGCAGTACTTC. It specifies CASSLTGAPTPPYEQYF.

CDR3 residues: CASSQGGQLNTGELFF. In DNA form, the CDR3 reads TGCGCCAGCTCCCAGGGTGGACAGCTCAACACCGGGGAGCTGTTTTTT. The chain couples TRBV23-1 to TRBJ2-2; tentative D call: TRBD1 (6 bases). TRBV23-1 is known as an ORF, though its function is uncertain. V was pared by 8 bases and J by 2 bases, with 18 bases between. The CDR3 extends over 16 amino acids.

The chain carries TRBV9 and TRBJ1-1, with a possible D match to TRBD1 (6 bases). Per the germline V gene, CDR1 is SGDLS and CDR2 is YYNGEE. Trimming pared 4 bases from V and 1 base from J, leaving 11 bases between. The CDR3 loop spans 14 amino acids. The CDR3 here is CASSPHRENTEAFF. The DNA of the CDR3 is TGTGCCAGCAGCCCTCACAGGGAGAACACTGAAGCTTTCTTT.

The genes are TRBV7-6 and TRBJ2-2, with a possible D match to TRBD1 (6 bases). The CDR3 runs to 16 residues. Deletions cut 5 bases from V and 2 bases from J, with 15 bases between. CDR1 is SGHVS, CDR2 FNYEAQ, per germline. In nucleotides, the CDR3 is TGTGCCAGCAGCGTTCAAATACAGGGTAACACCGGGGAGCTGTTTTTT. Translating gives CASSVQIQGNTGELFF.

This sequence joins TRBV2 and TRBJ2-1, with TRBD1 identical over 9 bases. The CDR3 length is 14 residues. V was clipped by 5 bases and J by 8 bases; unmatched bases: 7. Germline-derived CDR1 and CDR2 are SNHLY and FYNNEI. The CDR3 loop reads CASSYPGQGDEQFF. CDR3 bases: TGTGCCAGCAGTTACCCGGGACAGGGCGATGAGCAGTTCTTC.

The rearrangement uses TRBV6-5 and TRBJ1-1; D possibly corresponds to TRBD1 (6 bases). CDR3 size: 15 residues. Trimming shortened V by 0 bases and J by 4 bases, and 12 bases separated the two germline ends. Germline CDR1 and CDR2: MNHEY and SVGAGI. DNA for the CDR3: TGTGCCAGCAGTTACTCGGGGACATCCCCCACTGAAGCTTTCTTT. It is translated as CASSYSGTSPTEAFF.

This clone has a handful of counts. V is TRBV6-1 and J is TRBJ2-1; D is perhaps TRBD2 (7 bases). CDR3 size: 11 residues. V shed 3 bases and J shed 12 bases, with 9 bases lying between them. Germline V gene lookup returns CDR1 MNHNS and CDR2 SASEGT. CDR3 bases: TGTGCCAGCAGTGATAGGGGGGGGCAGTTCTTC. Amino acid sequence: CASSDRGGQFF.

The chain links TRBV7-9 to TRBJ2-1; D possibly corresponds to TRBD2 (6 bases). V was trimmed by 4 bases and J by 5 bases, leaving 12 bases between them. Germline-derived CDR1 and CDR2 are SEHNR and FQNEAQ (reference sequence). CDR3 length equals 14 residues. CDR3 loop: CASSSGAYHNEQFF. In DNA, the CDR3 is TGTGCCAGCAGCTCGGGAGCCTACCACAATGAGCAGTTCTTC.

The chain is built from TRBV7-3 and TRBJ2-1, with D perhaps TRBD1 (8 bases). CDR1 and CDR2 from the germline V gene are SGHTA and FQGTGA. V was clipped by 2 bases and J by 6 bases, with 17 bases between them. The CDR3 sequence is 16 residues long. The CDR3 DNA follows: TGTGCCAGCAGCTTACAGGGGGCAGCGGGGTTCAATGAGCAGTTCTTC. Translation gives CASSLQGAAGFNEQFF.

This clone came up a few times. The V call is TRBV5-1, the J call TRBJ2-1; TRBD2 is a possible D gene (5 bases). V lost 0 bases and J lost 0, with 10 bases in between. Germline CDR1 and CDR2: SGHRS and YFSETQ. The CDR3 runs 16 residues. The CDR3 is CASSLVGTSSYNEQFF. The CDR3 DNA follows: TGCGCCAGCAGCTTGGTGGGTACTAGCTCCTACAATGAGCAGTTCTTC. Full variable domain (remainder filled in from reference TRBV5-1 and TRBJ2-1): KAGVTQTPRYLIKTRGQQVTLSCSPISGHRSVSWYQQTPGQGLQFLFEYFSETQRNKGNFPGRFSGRQFSNSRSEMNVSTLELGDSALYLCASSLVGTSSYNEQFFGPGTRLTVL.

This rearrangement joins TRBV19 to TRBJ2-7, with TRBD1 identical over 7 bases. This CDR3 has 13 amino acids. The junction had 4 bases not matched to a gene; V was cut back by 5 bases and J by 3 bases. Germline CDR1 and CDR2: LNHDA and SQIVND (reference sequence). CDR3 DNA: TGTGCCAGTAGTCCGGGACAGTTCTACGAGCAGTACTTC. It yields the protein CASSPGQFYEQYF. The full variable domain, its missing parts supplied by reference TRBV19 and TRBJ2-7, is DGGITQSPKYLFRKEGQNVTLSCEQNLNHDAMYWYRQDPGQGLRLIYYSQIVNDFQKGDIAEGYSVSREKKESFPLTVTSAQKNPTAFYLCASSPGQFYEQYFGPGTRLTVT.

This clone was seen only once. V and J are TRBV5-1 and TRBJ1-1; a possible D gene is TRBD1 (5 bases). With 3 bases removed from V and 4 bases from J, the gap between germline ends came to 7 bases. This CDR3 has 12 amino acids. Germline values: CDR1 SGHRS, CDR2 YFSETQ. The CDR3 DNA is TGCGCCAGCAGCTCGCAGGGCACTGAAGCTTTCTTT. Its translation is CASSSQGTEAFF. Variable domain in full (rest from reference TRBV5-1 and TRBJ1-1): KAGVTQTPRYLIKTRGQQVTLSCSPISGHRSVSWYQQTPGQGLQFLFEYFSETQRNKGNFPGRFSGRQFSNSRSEMNVSTLELGDSALYLCASSSQGTEAFFGQGTRLTVV.

This clone was observed a handful of times. V and J are TRBV18 and TRBJ2-7; D not certain. The CDR3 loop spans 13 amino acids. CDR1 is KGHSH, CDR2 LQKENI, per germline. Trimming left V 2 bases short and J 0 bases short, with 5 bases between. The CDR3 protein is CASSPADSYEQYF. The CDR3 DNA reads as TGTGCCAGCTCACCAGCAGACTCCTACGAGCAGTACTTC.

The chain carries TRBV30 and TRBJ1-4, with a weak D call TRBD1 (6 bases). Trimming left V 3 bases short and J 6 bases short, with 26 bases between. This CDR3 comprises 18 residues. Germline V gives CDR1 GTSNPN, CDR2 SVGIG (reference sequence). CDR3 DNA sequence: TGTGCCTGGAGCGACTACTTAGGACAGCAAGATAGCCATGAAAAACTGTTTTTT. Protein sequence: CAWSDYLGQQDSHEKLFF.